This record looks at one T cell receptor (beta chain) sequence and its context. Its antigen is as yet unknown. Next came a second PCR, run for about 6 to 12 cycles, which used a sample-barcoded 5' primer along with a J-beta primer mix. TCRdb processed the 5' RACE reads anew with MiXCR; each CDR3 protein has one entry. The sample consists of 1,300,000 or so distinct CDR3 sequences, 55% to 75% of them appearing once. The authors drew around 11 milliliters of peripheral blood from each donor. This sample was included in a study of blood T cells in healthy people across ages. The J segment lost 6 bases and the V segment lost 5 bases, leaving 7 bases of the junction unmatched. CDR3 length equals 14 residues. The germline V gene encodes CDR1 MNHEY and CDR2 SVGEGT. Study observations and caveats: Conclusively comparing naive with antigen-experienced cells was impossible with unsorted PBMCs.

The source of this sequence is a man younger than 30 in good health. The chain combines TRBV6-2 or TRBV6-3 with TRBJ1-1; 9 bases align to TRBD1. Sequencing was done on a sample of blood. CDR3 sequence: CASSDTGGAPEAFF. The CDR3 DNA reads as TGTGCCAGCAGTGACACAGGGGGCGCGCCTGAAGCTTTCTTT.